This TCR beta chain was found in a study of CD8+ T cells in alopecia areata. Germline V gives CDR1 SGHRS, CDR2 YFSETQ. This CDR3 region has 11 residues. Trimming took off 3 bases at V and 1 base at J, with 2 bases between the two ends. Reverse transcription of extracted RNA yielded cDNA, which provided the sequencing template. TCRdb's copy holds only in-frame clones and misses some; the assay was immunoSEQ multiplex PCR. The sample comprises about 23,000 clones, approximately 52% of which are singletons, and approximately 31% rests with the top ten. The receptor was derived from a human donor with alopecia areata. The sequencing input was NKG2D-high CD8+ T cells sorted from blood. This chain links TRBV5-1 with TRBJ2-7; D call uncertain. The CDR3 loop reads CASSSSYEQYF. CDR3 DNA: TGCGCCAGCAGCTCGTCCTACGAGCAGTACTTC.